This T cell receptor (beta chain) was observed in a study of T cell repertoires in cytomegalovirus infection. Background on the study: It was the public TCR beta signatures that indicated both CMV infection and matching HLA type. Study-level findings and limits: The study identified carriers of CMV plus the relevant HLA from cumulative public TCR beta family frequency. Dominant in the ex vivo response were TCR beta clonotypes restricted by HLA-C and specific for CMV.

CDR1 is MDHEN and CDR2 is SYDVKM in the germline V gene. The CDR3 is 12 residues long, counting both termini. TCRdb analysed the reads with MiXCR anew, one entry per CDR3 protein. This sample has 450,000 to 650,000 distinct CDR3 sequences, with approximately 25% found just once. Notes on this clonotype: Its antigen is unidentified. The missing conserved phenylalanine or tryptophan at the end of this CDR3 makes a read error likely. The DNA is left out, because the CDR3 cannot be placed on it with certainty; the CDR3 is given as TCRdb lists it.

The sample consisted of PBMCs. V gene TRBV28 combines with J gene TRBJ2-4; TRBD1 was called by the table and not checked on the DNA. The source of this sequence is a human donor in good health (CMV status not recorded). Some clones in this sample may be carry-over from other donors' samples. CDR3 in amino acids: CASSSRDREVRL.